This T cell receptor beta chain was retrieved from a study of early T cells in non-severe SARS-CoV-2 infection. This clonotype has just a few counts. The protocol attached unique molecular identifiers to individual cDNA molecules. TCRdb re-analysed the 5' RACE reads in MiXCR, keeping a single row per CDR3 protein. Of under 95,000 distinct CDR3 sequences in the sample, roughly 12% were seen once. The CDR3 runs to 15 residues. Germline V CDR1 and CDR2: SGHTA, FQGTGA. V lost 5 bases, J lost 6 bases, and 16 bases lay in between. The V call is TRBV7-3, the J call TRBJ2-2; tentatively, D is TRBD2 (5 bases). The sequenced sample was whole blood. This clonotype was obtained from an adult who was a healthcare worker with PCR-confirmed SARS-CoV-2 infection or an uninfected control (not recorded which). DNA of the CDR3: TGTGCCAGCAGCCTCCACGGACTTCTGCCCGGGGAGCTGTTTTTT. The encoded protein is CASSLHGLLPGELFF.